The 3 T cell receptor beta chains below all came from one sample that was sequenced in a study of cytomegalovirus exposure and HLA in healthy donors. PCR primers comprised 60 Vbeta and 13 Jbeta primers. Some clones are missing from TCRdb's copy, which holds only in-frame ones; the method was immunoSEQ multiplex PCR. This table holds some 94,000 clones, 60% to 80% found once. The sequenced sample consisted of PBMCs. These TCRs come from a man aged 35 to 55 in good health and CMV-seronegative.

The chain is built from TRBV28 and TRBJ2-7; 7 nucleotides match TRBD2. The V gene end was trimmed by 4 bases and the J gene end by 6 bases; junction bases not matched to a gene: 12. CDR1 and CDR2 from the germline V gene are MDHEN and SYDVKM. The CDR3 runs to 15 residues. The CDR3 DNA follows: TGTGCCAGCAGTTCCCCGGGACTATCAAGGCCCGAGCAGTACTTC. Its protein product is CASSSPGLSRPEQYF.

J is TRBJ1-2 and V is TRBV27; D remains ambiguous. Germline CDR1 is MNHEY and CDR2 is SMNVEV (reference sequence). Trimming shortened V by 3 bases and J by 2 bases, and 7 bases separated the two germline ends. The CDR3 runs 13 residues. The CDR3 is CASSLGTNYGYTF. The CDR3 nucleotides are TGTGCCAGCAGTTTGGGCACCAACTATGGCTACACCTTC.

The V call is TRBV29-1, the J call TRBJ1-1; D ambiguous. CDR3 size: 13 residues. CDR1 and CDR2 from the germline V gene are SQVTM and ANQGSEA. V lost 4 bases to trimming and J lost 7 bases, with 16 bases between them. This CDR3 is CSVVGRREVEAFF. The CDR3 nucleotides are TGCAGCGTTGTCGGACGGAGGGAGGTTGAAGCTTTCTTT.